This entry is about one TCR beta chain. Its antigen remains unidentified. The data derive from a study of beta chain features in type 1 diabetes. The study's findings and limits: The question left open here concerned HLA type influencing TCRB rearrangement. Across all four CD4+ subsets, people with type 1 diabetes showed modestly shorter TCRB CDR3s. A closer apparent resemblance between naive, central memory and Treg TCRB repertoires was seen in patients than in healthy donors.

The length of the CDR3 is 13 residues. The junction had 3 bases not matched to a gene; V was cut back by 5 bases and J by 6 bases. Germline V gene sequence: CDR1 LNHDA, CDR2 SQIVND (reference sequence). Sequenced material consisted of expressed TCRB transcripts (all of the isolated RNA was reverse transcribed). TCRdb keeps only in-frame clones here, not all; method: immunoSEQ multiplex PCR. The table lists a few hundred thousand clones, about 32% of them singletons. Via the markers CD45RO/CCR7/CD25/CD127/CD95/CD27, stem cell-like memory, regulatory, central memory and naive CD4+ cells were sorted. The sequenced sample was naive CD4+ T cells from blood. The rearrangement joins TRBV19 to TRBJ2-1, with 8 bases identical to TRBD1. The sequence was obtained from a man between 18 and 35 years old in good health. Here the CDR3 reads CASSVTGGNEQFF. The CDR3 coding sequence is TGTGCCAGTAGTGTTACAGGGGGCAATGAGCAGTTCTTC.